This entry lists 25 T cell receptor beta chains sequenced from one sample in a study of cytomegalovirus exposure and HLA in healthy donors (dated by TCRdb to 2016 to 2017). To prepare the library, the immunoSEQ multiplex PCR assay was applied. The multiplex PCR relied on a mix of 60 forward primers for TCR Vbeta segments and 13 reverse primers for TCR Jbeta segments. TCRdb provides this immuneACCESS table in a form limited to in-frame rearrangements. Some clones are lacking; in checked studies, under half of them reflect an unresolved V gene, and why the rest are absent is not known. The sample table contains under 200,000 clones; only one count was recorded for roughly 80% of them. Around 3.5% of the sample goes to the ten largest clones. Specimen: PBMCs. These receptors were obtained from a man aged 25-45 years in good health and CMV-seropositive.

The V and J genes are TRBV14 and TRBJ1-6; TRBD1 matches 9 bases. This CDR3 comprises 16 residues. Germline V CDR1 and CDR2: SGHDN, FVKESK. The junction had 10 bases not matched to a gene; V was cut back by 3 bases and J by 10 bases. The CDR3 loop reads CASSHGQGFPRSPLHF. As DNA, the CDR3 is TGTGCCAGCAGCCATGGACAGGGGTTCCCTCGCTCACCCCTCCACTTT.

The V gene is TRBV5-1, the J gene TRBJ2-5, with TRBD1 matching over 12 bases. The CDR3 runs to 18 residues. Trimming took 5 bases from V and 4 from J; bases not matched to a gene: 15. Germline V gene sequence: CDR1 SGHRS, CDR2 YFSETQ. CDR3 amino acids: CASRTGTGGVESLETQYF. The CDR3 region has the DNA TGCGCCAGCAGAACCGGGACAGGGGGCGTCGAGTCGTTAGAGACCCAGTACTTC.

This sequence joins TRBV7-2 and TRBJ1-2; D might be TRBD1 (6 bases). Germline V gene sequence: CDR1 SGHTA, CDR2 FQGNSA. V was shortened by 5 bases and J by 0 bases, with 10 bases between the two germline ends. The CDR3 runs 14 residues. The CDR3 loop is CASSITGTNYGYTF. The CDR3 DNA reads TGTGCCAGCAGCATTACAGGGACTAACTATGGCTACACCTTC.

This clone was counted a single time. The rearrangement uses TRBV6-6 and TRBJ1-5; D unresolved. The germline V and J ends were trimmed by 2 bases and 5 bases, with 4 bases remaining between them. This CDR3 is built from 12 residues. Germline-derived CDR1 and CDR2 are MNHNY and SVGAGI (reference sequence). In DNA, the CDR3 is TGTGCCAGCAGTTACGAGGATCAGCCCCAGCATTTT. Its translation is CASSYEDQPQHF.

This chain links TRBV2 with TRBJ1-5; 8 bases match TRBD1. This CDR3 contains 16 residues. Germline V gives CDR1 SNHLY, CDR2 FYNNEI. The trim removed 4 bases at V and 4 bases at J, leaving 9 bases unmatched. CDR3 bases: TGTGCCAGCAGTGTCCCGCGGACAGGGACTAATCAGCCCCAGCATTTT. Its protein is CASSVPRTGTNQPQHF.

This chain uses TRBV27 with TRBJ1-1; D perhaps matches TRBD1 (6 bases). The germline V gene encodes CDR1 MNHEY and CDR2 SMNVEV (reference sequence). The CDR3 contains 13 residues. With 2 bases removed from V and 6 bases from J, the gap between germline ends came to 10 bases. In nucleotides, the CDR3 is TGTGCCAGCAGTTTAAGAGGGGGAGCTGAAGCTTTCTTT. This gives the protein CASSLRGGAEAFF.

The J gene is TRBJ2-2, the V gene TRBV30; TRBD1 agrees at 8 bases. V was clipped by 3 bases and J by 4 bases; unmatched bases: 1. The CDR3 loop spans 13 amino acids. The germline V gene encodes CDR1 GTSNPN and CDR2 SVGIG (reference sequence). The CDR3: CAWSRGLTGELFF. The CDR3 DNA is TGTGCCTGGAGCAGGGGGCTCACCGGGGAGCTGTTTTTT.

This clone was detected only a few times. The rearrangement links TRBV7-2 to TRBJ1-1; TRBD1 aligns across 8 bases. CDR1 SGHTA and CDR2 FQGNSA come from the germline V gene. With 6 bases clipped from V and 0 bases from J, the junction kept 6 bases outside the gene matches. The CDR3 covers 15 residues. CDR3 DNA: TGTGCCAGCAGGATTACAGGGGGGCTGAACACTGAAGCTTTCTTT. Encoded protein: CASRITGGLNTEAFF.

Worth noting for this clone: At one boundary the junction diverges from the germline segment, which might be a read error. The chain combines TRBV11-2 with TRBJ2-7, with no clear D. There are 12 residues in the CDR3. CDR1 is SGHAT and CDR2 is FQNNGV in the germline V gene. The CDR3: CASRLGLYEQYF. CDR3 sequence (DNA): TGTGCCAGCAGATTAGGGCTCTACGAGCAGTACTTC.

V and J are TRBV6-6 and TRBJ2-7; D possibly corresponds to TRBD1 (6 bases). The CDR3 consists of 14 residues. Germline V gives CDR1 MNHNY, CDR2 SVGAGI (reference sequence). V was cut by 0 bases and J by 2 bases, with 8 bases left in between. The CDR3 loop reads CASSYSKGAYEQYF. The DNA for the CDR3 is TGTGCCAGCAGTTACTCCAAGGGGGCCTACGAGCAGTACTTC.

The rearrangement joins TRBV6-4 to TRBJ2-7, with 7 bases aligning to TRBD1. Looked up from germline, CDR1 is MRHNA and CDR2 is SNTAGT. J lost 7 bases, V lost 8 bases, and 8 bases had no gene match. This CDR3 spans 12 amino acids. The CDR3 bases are TGTGCCAGCGACCAGGGGGATAGGGAGCAGTACTTC. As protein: CASDQGDREQYF.

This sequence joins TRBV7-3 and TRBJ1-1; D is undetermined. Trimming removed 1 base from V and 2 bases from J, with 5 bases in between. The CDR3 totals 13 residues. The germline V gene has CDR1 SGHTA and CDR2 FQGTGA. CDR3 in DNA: TGTGCCAGCAGCTTAAGCGATAACACTGAAGCTTTCTTT. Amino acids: CASSLSDNTEAFF.

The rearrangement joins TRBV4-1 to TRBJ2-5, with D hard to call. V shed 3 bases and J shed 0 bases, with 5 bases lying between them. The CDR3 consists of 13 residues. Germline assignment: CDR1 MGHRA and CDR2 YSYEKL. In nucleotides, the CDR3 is TGCGCCAGCAGCCAGGCAGACCAAGAGACCCAGTACTTC. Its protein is CASSQADQETQYF.

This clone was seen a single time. The CDR3 bases are TGTGCCAGCAGCTGGGGACTAGCGGGGAACACAGATACGCAGTATTTT. Translation gives CASSWGLAGNTDTQYF. J is TRBJ2-3 and V is TRBV7-2, with TRBD2 matching 13 bases. J was trimmed by 2 bases and V by 4 bases; bases with no gene match: 3. This CDR3 region has 16 residues. In germline, CDR1 is SGHTA, CDR2 FQGNSA.

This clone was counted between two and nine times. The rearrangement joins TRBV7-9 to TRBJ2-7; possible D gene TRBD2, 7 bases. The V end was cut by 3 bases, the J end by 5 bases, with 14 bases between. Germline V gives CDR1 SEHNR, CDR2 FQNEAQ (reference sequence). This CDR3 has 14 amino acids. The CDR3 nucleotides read TGTGCCAGCAGCTTTGGCAGGGGAGGGCACGAGCAGTACTTC. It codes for CASSFGRGGHEQYF.

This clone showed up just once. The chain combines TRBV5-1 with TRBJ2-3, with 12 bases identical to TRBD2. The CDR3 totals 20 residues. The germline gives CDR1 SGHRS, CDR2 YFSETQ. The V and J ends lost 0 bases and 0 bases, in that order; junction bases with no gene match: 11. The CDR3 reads CASSLVGRLAGGLSTDTQYF. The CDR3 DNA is TGCGCCAGCAGCTTGGTGGGCCGGCTAGCGGGGGGGCTTAGCACAGATACGCAGTATTTT.

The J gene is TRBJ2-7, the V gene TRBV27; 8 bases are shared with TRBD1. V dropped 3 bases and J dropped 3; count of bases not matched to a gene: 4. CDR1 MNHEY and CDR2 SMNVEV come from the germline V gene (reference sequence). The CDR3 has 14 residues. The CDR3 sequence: CASSLGTGYYEQYF. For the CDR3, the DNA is TGTGCCAGCAGTTTGGGGACAGGATACTACGAGCAGTACTTC.

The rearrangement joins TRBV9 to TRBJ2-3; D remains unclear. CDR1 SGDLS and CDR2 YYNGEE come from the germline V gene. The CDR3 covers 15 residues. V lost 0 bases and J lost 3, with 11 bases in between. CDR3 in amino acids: CASSVATEQTDTQYF. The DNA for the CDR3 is TGTGCCAGCAGCGTAGCCACAGAACAAACAGATACGCAGTATTTT.

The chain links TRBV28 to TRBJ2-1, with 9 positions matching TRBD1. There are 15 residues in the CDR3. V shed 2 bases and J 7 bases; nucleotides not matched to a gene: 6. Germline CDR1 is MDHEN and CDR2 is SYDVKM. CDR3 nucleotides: TGTGCCAGCAGTTTACGGGACAGGGTGGGAAATGAGCAGTTCTTC. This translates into CASSLRDRVGNEQFF.

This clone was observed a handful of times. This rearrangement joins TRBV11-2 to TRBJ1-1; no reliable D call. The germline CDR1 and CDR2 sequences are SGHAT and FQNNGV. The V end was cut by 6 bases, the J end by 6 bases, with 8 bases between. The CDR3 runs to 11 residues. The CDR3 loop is CASRKEAEAFF. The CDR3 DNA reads TGTGCCAGCAGAAAAGAGGCTGAAGCTTTCTTT.

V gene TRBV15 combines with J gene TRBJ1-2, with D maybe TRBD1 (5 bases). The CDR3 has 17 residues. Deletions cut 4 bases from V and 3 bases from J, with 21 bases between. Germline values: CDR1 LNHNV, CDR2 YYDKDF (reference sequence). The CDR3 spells CATSTRAGRDSDYGYTF. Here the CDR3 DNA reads TGTGCCACCAGCACGAGGGCAGGGAGGGACTCCGACTATGGCTACACCTTC.

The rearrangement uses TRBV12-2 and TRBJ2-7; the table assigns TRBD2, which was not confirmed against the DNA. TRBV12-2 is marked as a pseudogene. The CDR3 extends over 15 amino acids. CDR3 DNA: TGTGCAAGTCGCTTGCGGACTAGCGGGGCCTACGAGCAGTACTTC. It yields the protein CASRLRTSGAYEQYF.

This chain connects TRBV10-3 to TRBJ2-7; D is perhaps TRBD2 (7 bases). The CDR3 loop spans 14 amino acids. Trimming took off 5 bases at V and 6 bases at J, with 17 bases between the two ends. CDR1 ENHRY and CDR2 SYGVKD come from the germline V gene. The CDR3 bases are TGTGCCATCAGTAGGGGGGGCGACTCTGTCGAGCAGTACTTC. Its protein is CAISRGGDSVEQYF.

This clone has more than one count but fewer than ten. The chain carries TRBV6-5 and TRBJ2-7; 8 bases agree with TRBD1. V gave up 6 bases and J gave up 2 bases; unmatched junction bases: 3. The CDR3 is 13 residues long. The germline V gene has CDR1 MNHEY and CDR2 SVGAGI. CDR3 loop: CASRRGQAYEQYF. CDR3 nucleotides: TGTGCCAGCAGACGGGGACAGGCCTACGAGCAGTACTTC.

The CDR3 reads CASAGGAGVQETQYF. CDR3 nucleotide sequence: TGTGCCAGCGCCGGGGGAGCGGGGGTCCAAGAGACCCAGTACTTC. The rearrangement links TRBV27 to TRBJ2-5; 8 bases line up with TRBD2. The CDR3 totals 15 residues. Germline values: CDR1 MNHEY, CDR2 SMNVEV (reference sequence). V was clipped by 8 bases and J by 1 base; unmatched bases: 9.